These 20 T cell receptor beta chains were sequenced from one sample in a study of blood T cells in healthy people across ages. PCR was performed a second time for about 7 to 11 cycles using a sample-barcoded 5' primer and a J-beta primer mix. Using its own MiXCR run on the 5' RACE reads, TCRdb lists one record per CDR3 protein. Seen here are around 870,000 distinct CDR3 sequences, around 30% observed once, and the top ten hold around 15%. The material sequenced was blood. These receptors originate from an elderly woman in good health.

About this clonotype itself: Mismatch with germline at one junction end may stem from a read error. The CDR3 loop reads CAGSGGQPLEAFF. In DNA form, the CDR3 reads TGTGCCGGCAGCGGGGGACAGCCTCTTGAAGCTTTCTTT. The chain joins TRBV7-9 to TRBJ1-1; 7 positions match TRBD1. The CDR3 is 13 residues long. Germline CDR1 and CDR2: SEHNR and FQNEAQ (reference sequence).

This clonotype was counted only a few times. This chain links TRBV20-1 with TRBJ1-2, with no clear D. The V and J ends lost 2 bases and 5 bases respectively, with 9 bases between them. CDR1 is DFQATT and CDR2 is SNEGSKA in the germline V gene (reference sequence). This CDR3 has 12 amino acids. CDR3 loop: CSARKDVYGYTF. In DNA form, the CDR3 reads TGCAGTGCTAGAAAAGACGTTTATGGCTACACCTTC.

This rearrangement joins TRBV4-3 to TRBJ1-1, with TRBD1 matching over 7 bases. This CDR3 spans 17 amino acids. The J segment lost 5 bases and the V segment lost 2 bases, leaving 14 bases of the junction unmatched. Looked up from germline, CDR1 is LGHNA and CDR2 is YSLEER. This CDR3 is CASSQNSLGQRGTEAFF. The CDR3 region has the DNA TGCGCCAGCAGCCAAAACTCGTTGGGACAGCGGGGGACTGAAGCTTTCTTT.

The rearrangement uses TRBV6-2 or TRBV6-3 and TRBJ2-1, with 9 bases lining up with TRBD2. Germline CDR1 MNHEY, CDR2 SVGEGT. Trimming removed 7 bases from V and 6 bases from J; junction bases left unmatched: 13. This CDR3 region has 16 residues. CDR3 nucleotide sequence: TGTGCCAGCACCCGGGGGGGTAGCGGGGGTCCCAATGAGCAGTTCTTC. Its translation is CASTRGGSGGPNEQFF.

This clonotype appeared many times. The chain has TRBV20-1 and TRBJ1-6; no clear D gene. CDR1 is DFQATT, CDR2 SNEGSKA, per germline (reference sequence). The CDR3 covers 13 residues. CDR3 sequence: CSLRAPTRSPLHF. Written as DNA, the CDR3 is TGCAGCCTCCGGGCCCCGACACGCTCACCCCTCCACTTT.

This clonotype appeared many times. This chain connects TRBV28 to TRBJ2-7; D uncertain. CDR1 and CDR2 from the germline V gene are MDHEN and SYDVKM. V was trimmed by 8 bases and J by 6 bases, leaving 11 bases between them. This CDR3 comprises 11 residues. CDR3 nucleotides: TGTGCCAGCGGGTGGCTAAGCGAGCAGTACTTC. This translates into CASGWLSEQYF.

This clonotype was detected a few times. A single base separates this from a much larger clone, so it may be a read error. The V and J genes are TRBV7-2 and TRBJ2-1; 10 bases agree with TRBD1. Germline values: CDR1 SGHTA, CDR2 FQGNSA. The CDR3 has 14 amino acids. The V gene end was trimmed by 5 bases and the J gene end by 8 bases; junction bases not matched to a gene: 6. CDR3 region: CASSKGQGGDEQFF. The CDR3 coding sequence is TGTGCCAGCAGCAAAGGACAGGGGGGCGATGAGCAGTTCTTC.

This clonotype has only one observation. The CDR3 here is CTSSLEFRGSGNTIYF. The CDR3 bases are TGTACCAGCAGCTTAGAATTCCGGGGTAGCGGAAACACCATATATTTT. This sequence joins TRBV7-2 and TRBJ1-3; D is ambiguous. CDR1 and CDR2 (germline): SGHTA, FQGNSA. V gave up 1 base and J gave up 4 bases, with 14 bases separating them. The CDR3 runs to 16 residues.

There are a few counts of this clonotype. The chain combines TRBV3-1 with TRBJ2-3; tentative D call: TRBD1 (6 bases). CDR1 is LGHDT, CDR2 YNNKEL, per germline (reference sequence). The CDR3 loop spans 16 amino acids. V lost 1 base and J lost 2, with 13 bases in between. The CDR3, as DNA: TGTGCCAGCAGCCAAGCCGGGACAATCCACACAGATACGCAGTATTTT. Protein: CASSQAGTIHTDTQYF.

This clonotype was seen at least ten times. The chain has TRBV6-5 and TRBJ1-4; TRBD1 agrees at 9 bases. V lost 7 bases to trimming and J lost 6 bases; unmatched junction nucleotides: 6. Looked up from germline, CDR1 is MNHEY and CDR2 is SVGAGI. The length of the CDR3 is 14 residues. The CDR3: CASKLQGAYEKLFF. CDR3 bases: TGTGCCAGCAAACTACAGGGGGCTTATGAAAAACTGTTTTTT.

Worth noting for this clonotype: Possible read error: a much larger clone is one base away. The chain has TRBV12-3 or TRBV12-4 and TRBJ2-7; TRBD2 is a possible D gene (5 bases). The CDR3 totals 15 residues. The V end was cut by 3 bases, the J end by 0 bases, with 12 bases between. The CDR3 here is CASSLSGSHSYEQYF. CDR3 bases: TGTGCCAGCAGTTTGAGTGGGAGCCACTCCTACGAGCAGTACTTC.

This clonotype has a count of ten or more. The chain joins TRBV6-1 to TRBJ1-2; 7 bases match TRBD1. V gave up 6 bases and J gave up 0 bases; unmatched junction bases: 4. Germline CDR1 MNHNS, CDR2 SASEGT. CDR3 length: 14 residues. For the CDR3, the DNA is TGTGCCAGCAGCACAGGGGAGGCTAACTATGGCTACACCTTC. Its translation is CASSTGEANYGYTF.

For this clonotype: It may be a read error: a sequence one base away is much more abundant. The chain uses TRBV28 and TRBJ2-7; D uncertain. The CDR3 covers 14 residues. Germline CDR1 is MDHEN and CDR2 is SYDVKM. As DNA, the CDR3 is TGTGCCAGCAGTTTATCGGGCGACTCCTGCGAGCAGTACTTC. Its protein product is CASSLSGDSCEQYF.

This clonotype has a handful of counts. The CDR3 loop is CASSPGQGEMDTF. CDR3 nucleotide sequence: TGTGCCAGCAGCCCCGGACAGGGTGAGATGGACACCTTC. This chain uses TRBV7-2 with TRBJ1-2; TRBD1 matches at 8 bases. The CDR3 runs 13 residues. J was trimmed by 12 bases and V by 5 bases; bases with no gene match: 11. CDR1 and CDR2 (germline): SGHTA, FQGNSA.

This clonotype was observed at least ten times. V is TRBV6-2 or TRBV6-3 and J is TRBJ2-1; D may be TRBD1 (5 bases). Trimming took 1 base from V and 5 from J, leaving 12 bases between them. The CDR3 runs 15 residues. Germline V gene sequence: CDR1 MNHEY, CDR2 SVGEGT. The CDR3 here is CASSYLLGHDNEQFF. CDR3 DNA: TGTGCCAGCAGTTACTTACTTGGACACGACAATGAGCAGTTCTTC.

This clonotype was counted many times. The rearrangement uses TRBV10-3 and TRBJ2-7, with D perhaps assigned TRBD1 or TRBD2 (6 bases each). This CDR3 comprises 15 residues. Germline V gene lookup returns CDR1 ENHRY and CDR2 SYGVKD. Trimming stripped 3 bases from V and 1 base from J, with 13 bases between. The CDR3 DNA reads TGTGCCATCAGTGACGAGGGGGGCCGATCCTACGAGCAGTACTTC. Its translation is CAISDEGGRSYEQYF.

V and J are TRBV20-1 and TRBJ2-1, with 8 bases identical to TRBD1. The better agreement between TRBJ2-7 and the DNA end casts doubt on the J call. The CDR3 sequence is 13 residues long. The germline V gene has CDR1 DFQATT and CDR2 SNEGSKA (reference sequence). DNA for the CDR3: TGCAGTGCGCGACAGGGGCTCTACAATGAGCAGTACTTC. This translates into CSARQGLYNEQYF.

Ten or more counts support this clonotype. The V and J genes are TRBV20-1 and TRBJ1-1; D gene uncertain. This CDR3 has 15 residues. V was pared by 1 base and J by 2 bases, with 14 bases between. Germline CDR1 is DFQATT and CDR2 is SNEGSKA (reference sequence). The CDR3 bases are TGCAGTGCTAGAGTTCTTGGGCAGATAAACACTGAAGCTTTCTTT. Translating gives CSARVLGQINTEAFF.

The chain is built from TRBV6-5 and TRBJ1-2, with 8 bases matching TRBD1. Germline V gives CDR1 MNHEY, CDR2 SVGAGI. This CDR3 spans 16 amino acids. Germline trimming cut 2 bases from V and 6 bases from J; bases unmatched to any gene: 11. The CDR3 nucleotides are TGTGCCAGCAGTTACAACCGAGACAGGGGACGGAATGGCTACACCTTC. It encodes CASSYNRDRGRNGYTF.

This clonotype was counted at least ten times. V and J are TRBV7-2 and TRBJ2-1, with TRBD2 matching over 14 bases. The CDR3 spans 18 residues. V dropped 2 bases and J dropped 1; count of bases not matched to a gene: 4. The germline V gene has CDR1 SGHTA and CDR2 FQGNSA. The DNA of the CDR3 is TGTGCCAGCAGCTTACGGACTAGCGGGGGGCTTTCCTACAATGAGCAGTTCTTC. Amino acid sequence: CASSLRTSGGLSYNEQFF.